This TCR beta chain emerged from a study of shared clonotypes between healthy human individuals. Study as a whole: CD4 naive and memory got three plates each, CD8 naive two, CD8 memory one. Findings and limits, study-wide: The study sampled only blood, and tissue repertoires likely differ. Shared clonotypes: 4.5% to 5% naive CD4, around 3.4% naive CD8, about 2.4% memory CD4, over 0.3% memory CD8.

A word on this clone: Its antigen is not identified.

Deep-level settings were used for running the assay. Clones were read by immunoSEQ multiplex PCR, and TCRdb kept only the in-frame ones, dropping some. The sample has some 2,000,000 clones, about 95% seen once. Per germline, CDR1 LNHDA and CDR2 SQIVND (reference sequence). The CDR3 is 14 amino acids. With 6 bases removed from V and 0 bases from J, the gap between germline ends came to 11 bases. Terminally differentiated effector memory CD45RA+ cells were excluded from the naive CD8 cells, which were CD45RO-negative and positively selected for CCR7. The V call is TRBV19, the J call TRBJ1-1; D possibly corresponds to TRBD1 (5 bases). Material for sequencing was naive CD8+ T cells sorted from blood. The clonotype originates from a man aged 18 to 29 in good health. CDR3 loop: CASSLTGMNTEAFF. In DNA, the CDR3 is TGTGCCAGTAGCTTAACAGGCATGAACACTGAAGCTTTCTTT.